The clone carrying this TCR beta chain came up a few times. Original processing methods: Amplification of reference gene primers provided the estimated nucleated cell counts. Assay used: immunoSEQ multiplex PCR; TCRdb lists only in-frame clones, some missing. V and J calls and clone size are copied from that table; D and trimming were computed from the DNA. The data show about 200,000 clones, roughly four fifths seen once. These data belong to a study of blood T cell repertoires in COVID-19. The CDR3 sequence is 15 residues long. V dropped 5 bases and J dropped 5; count of bases not matched to a gene: 9. Germline V CDR1 and CDR2: MDHEN, SYDVKM.

The chain couples TRBV28 to TRBJ1-2; 9 bases align to TRBD1. The clonotype comes from a man between 35 and 55 years old who had recovered from COVID-19. The sequenced material came from PBMCs or T cells enriched from blood (not recorded which). The CDR3 sequence: CASSVIQGARYGYTF. The CDR3 DNA sequence: TGTGCCAGCAGTGTTATACAGGGGGCGAGGTATGGCTACACCTTC.